The 26 T cell receptor beta chains below come from one sample, sequenced in a study of control samples from healthy donors and cancer patients. Measured with immunoSEQ multiplex PCR; TCRdb has only the in-frame clones, and not every one. The repertoire holds 150,000 to 200,000 clones, with approximately 91% as singletons. The material sequenced was blood. These receptors were obtained from a woman between 40 and 55 years old in good health.

The chain couples TRBV5-1 to TRBJ1-1; D is possibly TRBD1 (6 bases). V lost 3 bases, J lost 5 bases, and 14 bases lay in between. Germline V gene data show CDR1 as SGHRS and CDR2 as YFSETQ. The CDR3 is 14 amino acids. CDR3 amino acids: CASSSQGQETEAFF. The CDR3 coding sequence is TGCGCCAGCAGCTCCCAGGGGCAAGAGACTGAAGCTTTCTTT.

This chain joins TRBV3-1 (or the pseudogene TRBV3-2) and TRBJ2-2, with D possibly called TRBD1 or TRBD2 (6 bases each). The CDR3 has 16 residues. V lost 1 base, J lost 6 bases, and 15 bases lay in between. From germline, CDR1 is LGHDT and CDR2 YNNKEL (reference sequence). The CDR3 sequence: CASSQGGASRAGELFF. CDR3 in DNA: TGTGCCAGCAGCCAAGGGGGGGCTAGCAGGGCCGGGGAGCTGTTTTTT.

The V call is TRBV12-3 or TRBV12-4, the J call TRBJ1-2, with D hard to call. The germline V and J ends were trimmed by 1 base and 2 bases, with 5 bases remaining between them. There are 13 residues in the CDR3. The CDR3 sequence is CASSLGANYGYTF. In DNA form, the CDR3 reads TGTGCCAGCAGTTTAGGAGCGAACTATGGCTACACCTTC.

V and J are TRBV27 and TRBJ2-7; D perhaps matches TRBD1 (5 bases). This CDR3 is built from 14 residues. CDR1 MNHEY and CDR2 SMNVEV come from the germline V gene (reference sequence). V lost 3 bases, J lost 9 bases, and 18 bases lay in between. CDR3 amino acids: CASSFGAGLVGQYF. CDR3 bases: TGTGCCAGCAGTTTTGGGGCAGGGCTTGTTGGGCAGTACTTC.

The chain is built from TRBV29-1 and TRBJ1-1; unclear D gene. This CDR3 spans 10 amino acids. Trimming took off 1 base at V and 8 bases at J, with 5 bases between the two ends. Germline CDR1 and CDR2: SQVTM and ANQGSEA. CDR3 sequence reads: CSVEAKEAFF. CDR3 coding DNA: TGCAGCGTTGAAGCCAAGGAAGCTTTCTTT.

The rearrangement uses TRBV28 and TRBJ1-1, with D hard to call. This CDR3 has 13 amino acids. Germline CDR1 and CDR2: MDHEN and SYDVKM. V was clipped by 2 bases and J by 0 bases, with 4 bases between them. The CDR3 bases are TGTGCCAGCAGTTTAGCGGTGAACACTGAAGCTTTCTTT. Amino acids: CASSLAVNTEAFF.

This clone was detected once. V gene TRBV24-1 combines with J gene TRBJ1-4, with unresolved D. The CDR3 covers 16 residues. Per the germline V gene, CDR1 is KGHDR and CDR2 is SFDVKD. The ends were cut back, 4 bases at V and 0 bases at J, with 11 bases in the middle. The chain's CDR3 is CATSDPHYATNEKLFF. The CDR3 coding sequence is TGTGCCACCAGTGACCCCCATTACGCAACTAATGAAAAACTGTTTTTT.

This chain joins TRBV5-1 and TRBJ2-1; possible D gene TRBD1, 5 bases. The CDR3 extends over 12 amino acids. In germline, CDR1 is SGHRS, CDR2 YFSETQ. Trimming removed 5 bases from V and 8 bases from J, with 11 bases in between. The CDR3 spells CASRLQGYEQFF. DNA of the CDR3: TGCGCCAGCAGACTTCAGGGATATGAGCAGTTCTTC.

The rearrangement uses TRBV13 and TRBJ1-1, with D unclear. CDR1 PRHDT and CDR2 FYEKMQ come from the germline V gene (reference sequence). The CDR3 is made up of 12 amino acids. V was trimmed by 5 bases and J by 1 base, leaving 5 bases between them. The CDR3 region is CASSRENTEAFF. DNA of the CDR3: TGTGCCAGCAGCCGGGAGAACACTGAAGCTTTCTTT.

This clone showed up just once. This rearrangement joins TRBV11-2 to TRBJ2-7; D gene uncertain. The CDR3 has 14 amino acids. Trimming took 5 bases from V and 7 from J, leaving 18 bases between them. Germline CDR1 is SGHAT and CDR2 is FQNNGV. CDR3 sequence (DNA): TGTGCCAGCAGCACAGTGCGCAGAGCTAGGGAGCAGTACTTC. Its protein is CASSTVRRAREQYF.

V usage is TRBV19 and J usage is TRBJ2-4, with TRBD2 matching 13 bases. CDR1 LNHDA and CDR2 SQIVND come from the germline V gene (reference sequence). Trimming removed 2 bases from V and 0 bases from J; junction bases left unmatched: 13. This CDR3 spans 21 amino acids. This CDR3 reads CASSISGTSGDLLLAKNIQYF. The CDR3, as DNA: TGTGCCAGTAGTATATCCGGGACTAGCGGGGACCTGTTACTAGCCAAAAACATTCAGTACTTC. Complete variable domain (other parts from reference TRBV19 and TRBJ2-4): DGGITQSPKYLFRKEGQNVTLSCEQNLNHDAMYWYRQDPGQGLRLIYYSQIVNDFQKGDIAEGYSVSREKKESFPLTVTSAQKNPTAFYLCASSISGTSGDLLLAKNIQYFGAGTRLSVL.

The chain employs TRBV5-1 and TRBJ1-2; no firm D call. Per the germline V gene, CDR1 is SGHRS and CDR2 is YFSETQ. Between the trimmed V and J ends, which lost 2 bases and 2 bases, there was a span of 7 bases. The CDR3 has 13 residues. The CDR3 DNA follows: TGCGCCAGCAGCTTTGGTGGAAACTATGGCTACACCTTC. Amino acid sequence: CASSFGGNYGYTF.

The V and J genes are TRBV4-1 and TRBJ2-1, with TRBD2 identical over 8 bases. The CDR3 runs 16 residues. CDR1 is MGHRA, CDR2 YSYEKL, per germline. The junction had 5 bases not matched to a gene; V was cut back by 4 bases and J by 0 bases. The DNA for the CDR3 is TGCGCCAGCAGCCCAAGTCGGGGGGGCTCCTACAATGAGCAGTTCTTC. It yields the protein CASSPSRGGSYNEQFF.

The table lists this clone with a count of one. The V gene is TRBV29-1, the J gene TRBJ1-1; TRBD1 is a possible D gene (5 bases). The CDR3 is made up of 15 amino acids. V was shortened by 4 bases and J by 0 bases, with 15 bases between the two germline ends. Germline CDR1 reads SQVTM; CDR2 reads ANQGSEA. CDR3: CSVGAGWAMNTEAFF. The CDR3 coding sequence is TGCAGCGTTGGTGCAGGGTGGGCCATGAACACTGAAGCTTTCTTT.

The chain has TRBV6-5 and TRBJ1-6; D is undetermined. Trimming shortened V by 4 bases and J by 10 bases, and 20 bases separated the two germline ends. Germline values: CDR1 MNHEY, CDR2 SVGAGI. The CDR3 has 16 residues. CDR3 nucleotides: TGTGCCAGCAGTTCTATGGAGGGATTGGTTAGGTCACCCCTCCACTTT. Translation: CASSSMEGLVRSPLHF.

The chain has TRBV2 and TRBJ1-3; no reliable D call. The CDR3 spans 14 residues. Trimming pared 2 bases from V and 2 bases from J, leaving 7 bases between. The germline V gene encodes CDR1 SNHLY and CDR2 FYNNEI. The CDR3 here is CASSEHPPGNTIYF. In DNA form, the CDR3 reads TGTGCCAGCAGTGAACACCCCCCTGGAAACACCATATATTTT.

The rearrangement uses TRBV10-1 and TRBJ1-5; D call uncertain. The CDR3 spans 14 residues. Trimming removed 2 bases from V and 3 bases from J, with 8 bases in between. Per germline, CDR1 WNHNN and CDR2 SYGVQD (reference sequence). The CDR3 region is CASSEDGINQPQHF. The CDR3 region has the DNA TGCGCCAGCAGTGAGGATGGGATCAATCAGCCCCAGCATTTT.

The chain couples TRBV13 to TRBJ1-6; D is uncertain. Trimming stripped 1 base from V and 10 bases from J, with 8 bases between. Germline V gene lookup returns CDR1 PRHDT and CDR2 FYEKMQ (reference sequence). The CDR3 runs 13 residues. Written as DNA, the CDR3 is TGTGCCAGCAGCTTAGATCCGGGATCACCCCTCCACTTT. As protein: CASSLDPGSPLHF.

The J gene is TRBJ1-2, the V gene TRBV18, with 9 bases that match TRBD1. CDR1 and CDR2 from the germline V gene are KGHSH and LQKENI. The CDR3 consists of 13 residues. With V trimmed by 6 bases and J by 8 bases, 7 bases remained unmatched. The CDR3 nucleotides read TGTGCCAGCTCCCGACAGGGGGGCGAGGGCTACACCTTC. It codes for CASSRQGGEGYTF. Full variable domain (rest looked up from reference TRBV18 and TRBJ1-2): NAGVMQNPRHLVRRRGQEARLRCSPMKGHSHVYWYRQLPEEGLKFMVYLQKENIIDESGMPKERFSAEFPKEGPSILRIQQVVRGDSAAYFCASSRQGGEGYTFGSGTRLTVV.

This chain joins TRBV29-1 and TRBJ2-2; D may be TRBD2 (5 bases). V gave up 4 bases and J gave up 6 bases, with 15 bases separating them. This CDR3 region has 14 residues. Germline CDR1 is SQVTM and CDR2 is ANQGSEA. The CDR3 DNA reads TGCAGCGTTGGGAAAAACGGGGAAGCCGGGGAGCTGTTTTTT. Residues: CSVGKNGEAGELFF.

V is TRBV19 and J is TRBJ2-1; 8 bases line up with TRBD2. With 4 bases clipped from V and 6 bases from J, the junction kept 5 bases outside the gene matches. The germline V gene has CDR1 LNHDA and CDR2 SQIVND (reference sequence). The CDR3 has 14 amino acids. CDR3 loop: CASSTRGGVNEQFF. CDR3 nucleotides: TGTGCCAGTAGTACCCGGGGGGGGGTCAATGAGCAGTTCTTC.

This chain connects TRBV14 to TRBJ2-3, with 8 bases that match TRBD2. V was clipped by 1 base and J by 6 bases; unmatched bases: 6. Germline assignment: CDR1 SGHDN and CDR2 FVKESK. This CDR3 comprises 15 residues. The CDR3 reads CASSQALRGVDTQYF. Here the CDR3 DNA reads TGTGCCAGCAGCCAAGCCCTGCGGGGGGTGGATACGCAGTATTTT.

The chain employs TRBV21-1 and TRBJ2-5. TRBV21-1 is a pseudogene. This CDR3 is built from 16 residues. CDR3 amino acids: CATTDRSRTVEETQYF. The CDR3 DNA follows: TGTGCCACTACGGATCGCAGCCGCACCGTAGAAGAGACCCAGTACTTC.

The V and J genes are TRBV27 and TRBJ2-1; D is unclear. V was cut by 6 bases and J by 0 bases, with 3 bases left in between. The CDR3 spans 12 residues. Germline V CDR1 and CDR2: MNHEY, SMNVEV (reference sequence). CDR3 amino acids: CASRDSYNEQFF. As DNA, the CDR3 is TGTGCCAGCAGGGACTCCTACAATGAGCAGTTCTTC.

This chain connects TRBV2 to TRBJ2-5; D is uncertain. V lost 3 bases and J lost 0, with 8 bases in between. The CDR3 spans 14 residues. CDR1 and CDR2 (germline): SNHLY, FYNNEI. For the CDR3, the DNA is TGTGCCAGCAGTGACAGGTTATACCAAGAGACCCAGTACTTC. The encoded protein is CASSDRLYQETQYF.

CDR3 protein: CASSEYTGTSYGYTF. CDR3 bases: TGTGCCAGCAGTGAATACACCGGCACCTCCTATGGCTACACCTTC. This sequence joins TRBV6-1 and TRBJ1-2; no clear D gene. V lost 2 bases to trimming and J lost 4 bases, with 14 bases between them. The CDR3 length is 15 residues. Germline CDR1 is MNHNS and CDR2 is SASEGT.